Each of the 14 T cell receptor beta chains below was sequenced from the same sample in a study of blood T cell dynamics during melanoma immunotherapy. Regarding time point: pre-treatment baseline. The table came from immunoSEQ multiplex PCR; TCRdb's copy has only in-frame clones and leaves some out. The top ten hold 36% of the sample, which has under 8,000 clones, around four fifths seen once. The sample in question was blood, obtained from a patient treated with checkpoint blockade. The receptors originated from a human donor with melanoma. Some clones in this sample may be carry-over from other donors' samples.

The CDR3 loop is CAWSVALTGELFF. In DNA, the CDR3 is TGTGCCTGGAGTGTGGCACTCACCGGGGAGCTGTTTTTT. V is TRBV30 and J is TRBJ2-2; no firm D call. V was trimmed by 0 bases and J by 4 bases, leaving 6 bases between them. The CDR3 loop spans 13 amino acids. Germline V gene lookup returns CDR1 GTSNPN and CDR2 SVGIG (reference sequence).

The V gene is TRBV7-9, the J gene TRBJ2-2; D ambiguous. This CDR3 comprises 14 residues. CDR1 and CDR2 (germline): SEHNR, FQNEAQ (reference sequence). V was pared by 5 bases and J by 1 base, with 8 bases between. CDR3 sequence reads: CASSRNRNTGELFF. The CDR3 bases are TGTGCCAGCAGCAGAAACAGGAACACCGGGGAGCTGTTTTTT.

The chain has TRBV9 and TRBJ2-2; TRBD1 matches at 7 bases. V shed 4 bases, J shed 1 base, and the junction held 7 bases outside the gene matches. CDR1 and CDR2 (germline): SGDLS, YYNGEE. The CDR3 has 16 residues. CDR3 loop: CASSITGTVNTGELFF. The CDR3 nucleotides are TGTGCCAGCAGCATTACCGGGACAGTGAACACCGGGGAGCTGTTTTTT. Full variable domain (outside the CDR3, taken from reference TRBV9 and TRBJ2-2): DSGVTQTPKHLITATGQRVTLRCSPRSGDLSVYWYQQSLDQGLQFLIQYYNGEERAKGNILERFSAQQFPDLHSELNLSSLELGDSALYFCASSITGTVNTGELFFGEGSRLTVL.

The CDR3 nucleotides are TGTGCCAGTAGTATAGATCAGGGTGCGCACAATGAGCAGTTCTTC. Amino acids: CASSIDQGAHNEQFF. The chain is built from TRBV19 and TRBJ2-1; D perhaps matches TRBD1 (5 bases). In germline, CDR1 is LNHDA, CDR2 SQIVND (reference sequence). With 0 bases removed from V and 5 bases from J, the gap between germline ends came to 11 bases. The CDR3 covers 15 residues. The full variable domain, in which reference TRBV19 and TRBJ2-1 provide the parts outside the CDR3, is DGGITQSPKYLFRKEGQNVTLSCEQNLNHDAMYWYRQDPGQGLRLIYYSQIVNDFQKGDIAEGYSVSREKKESFPLTVTSAQKNPTAFYLCASSIDQGAHNEQFFGPGTRLTVL.

The CDR3 spells CASSNGGAGQPEKLFF. DNA of the CDR3: TGTGCCAGCAGCAATGGGGGGGCGGGACAGCCTGAAAAACTGTTTTTT. V is TRBV21-1 and J is TRBJ1-4. TRBV21-1 is a listed pseudogene. The CDR3 is 16 residues long.

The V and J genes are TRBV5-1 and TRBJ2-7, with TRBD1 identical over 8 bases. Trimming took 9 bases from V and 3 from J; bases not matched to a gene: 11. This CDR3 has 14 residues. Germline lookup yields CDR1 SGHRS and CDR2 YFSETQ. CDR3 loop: CATSPGTGNYEQYF. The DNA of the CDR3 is TGCGCCACCTCCCCGGGGACAGGCAACTACGAGCAGTACTTC. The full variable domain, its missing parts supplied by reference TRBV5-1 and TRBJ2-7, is KAGVTQTPRYLIKTRGQQVTLSCSPISGHRSVSWYQQTPGQGLQFLFEYFSETQRNKGNFPGRFSGRQFSNSRSEMNVSTLELGDSALYLCATSPGTGNYEQYFGPGTRLTVT.

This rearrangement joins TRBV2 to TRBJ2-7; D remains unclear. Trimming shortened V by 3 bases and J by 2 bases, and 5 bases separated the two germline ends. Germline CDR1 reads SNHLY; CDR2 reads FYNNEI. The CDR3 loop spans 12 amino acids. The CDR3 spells CASSDGPYEQYF. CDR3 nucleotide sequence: TGTGCCAGCAGTGATGGGCCCTACGAGCAGTACTTC.

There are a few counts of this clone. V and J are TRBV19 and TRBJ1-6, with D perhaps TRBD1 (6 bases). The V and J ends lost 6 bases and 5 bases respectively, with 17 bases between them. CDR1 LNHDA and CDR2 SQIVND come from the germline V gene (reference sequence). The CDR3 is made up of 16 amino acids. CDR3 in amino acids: CASSLQGDPDNSPLHF. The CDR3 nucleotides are TGTGCCAGTAGCCTACAGGGCGACCCCGATAATTCACCCCTCCACTTT.

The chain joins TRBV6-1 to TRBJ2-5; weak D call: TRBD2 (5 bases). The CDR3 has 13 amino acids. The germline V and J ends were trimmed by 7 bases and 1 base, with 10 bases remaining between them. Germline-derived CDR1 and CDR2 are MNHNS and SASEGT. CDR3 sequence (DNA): TGTGCCAGCATTGGGAGATTCCAAGAGACCCAGTACTTC. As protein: CASIGRFQETQYF.

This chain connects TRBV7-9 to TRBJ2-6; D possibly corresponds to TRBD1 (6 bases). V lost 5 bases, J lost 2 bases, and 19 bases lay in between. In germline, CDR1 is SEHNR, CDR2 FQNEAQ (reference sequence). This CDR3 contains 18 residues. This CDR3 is CASSPHDRSYAGANVLTF. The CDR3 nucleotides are TGTGCCAGCAGCCCCCACGACAGGAGCTATGCTGGGGCCAACGTCCTGACTTTC.

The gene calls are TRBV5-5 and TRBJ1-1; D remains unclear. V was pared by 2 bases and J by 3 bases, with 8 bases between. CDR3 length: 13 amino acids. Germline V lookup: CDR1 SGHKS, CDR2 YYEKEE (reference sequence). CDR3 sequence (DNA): TGTGCCAGCAGCTTTTCTGTGGACACTGAAGCTTTCTTT. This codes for CASSFSVDTEAFF.

The CDR3 loop is CASSGQDNQPQHF. Written as DNA, the CDR3 is TGTGCCAGCAGTGGACAGGATAATCAGCCCCAGCATTTT. The chain uses TRBV2 and TRBJ1-5, with D perhaps TRBD1 (6 bases). The V gene lost 4 bases and the J gene lost 4 bases, with 8 bases spanning the gap. The CDR3 is 13 amino acids. Germline CDR1 is SNHLY and CDR2 is FYNNEI.

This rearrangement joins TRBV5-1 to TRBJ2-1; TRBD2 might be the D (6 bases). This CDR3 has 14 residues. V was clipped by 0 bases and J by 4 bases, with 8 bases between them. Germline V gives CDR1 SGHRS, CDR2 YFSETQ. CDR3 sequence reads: CASSLAGTYNEQFF. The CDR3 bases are TGCGCCAGCAGCTTGGCCGGGACTTACAATGAGCAGTTCTTC.

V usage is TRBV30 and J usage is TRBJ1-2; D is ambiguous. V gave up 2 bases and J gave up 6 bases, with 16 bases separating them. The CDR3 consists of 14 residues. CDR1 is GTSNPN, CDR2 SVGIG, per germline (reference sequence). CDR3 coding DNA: TGTGCCTGGAGTAGCCAGGCCAGTTATAATGGCTACACCTTC. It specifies CAWSSQASYNGYTF.